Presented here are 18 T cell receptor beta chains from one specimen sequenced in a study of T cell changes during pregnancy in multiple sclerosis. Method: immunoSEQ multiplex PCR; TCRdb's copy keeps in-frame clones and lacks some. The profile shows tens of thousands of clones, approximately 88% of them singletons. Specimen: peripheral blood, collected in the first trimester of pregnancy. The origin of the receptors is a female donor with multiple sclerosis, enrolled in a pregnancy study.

The CDR3 region is CASSLSPVPEQYF. The CDR3, as DNA: TGTGCCAGCAGTTTATCCCCCGTCCCCGAGCAGTACTTC. The V gene is TRBV28, the J gene TRBJ2-7; D remains ambiguous. The V end lost 1 base, the J end lost 6 bases, and 10 bases lay between the germline ends. The CDR3 consists of 13 residues. Germline V lookup: CDR1 MDHEN, CDR2 SYDVKM.

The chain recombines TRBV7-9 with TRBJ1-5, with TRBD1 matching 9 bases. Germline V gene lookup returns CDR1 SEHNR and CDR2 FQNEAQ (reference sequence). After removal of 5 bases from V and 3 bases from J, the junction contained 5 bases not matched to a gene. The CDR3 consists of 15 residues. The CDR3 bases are TGTGCCAGCAGCCTCGGGACAGGGTACAATCAGCCCCAGCATTTT. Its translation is CASSLGTGYNQPQHF.

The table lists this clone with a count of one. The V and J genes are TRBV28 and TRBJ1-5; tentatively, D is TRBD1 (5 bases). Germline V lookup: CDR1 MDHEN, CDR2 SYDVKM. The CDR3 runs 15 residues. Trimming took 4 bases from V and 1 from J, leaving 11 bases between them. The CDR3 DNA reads TGTGCCAGCAGTTCTGACAGACAGAGCAATCAGCCCCAGCATTTT. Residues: CASSSDRQSNQPQHF. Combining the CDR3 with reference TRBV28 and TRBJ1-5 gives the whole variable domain DVKVTQSSRYLVKRTGEKVFLECVQDMDHENMFWYRQDPGLGLRLIYFSYDVKMKEKGDIPEGYSVSREKKERFSLILESASTNQTSMYLCASSSDRQSNQPQHFGDGTRLSIL.

CDR3 residues: CASSARQGTEAFF. The CDR3 coding sequence is TGCGCCAGCAGTGCCCGGCAGGGCACTGAAGCTTTCTTT. The chain is built from TRBV10-1 and TRBJ1-1, with D maybe TRBD1 (5 bases). Germline CDR1 reads WNHNN; CDR2 reads SYGVQD (reference sequence). The CDR3 totals 13 residues. Trimming removed 4 bases from V and 4 bases from J, with 10 bases in between.

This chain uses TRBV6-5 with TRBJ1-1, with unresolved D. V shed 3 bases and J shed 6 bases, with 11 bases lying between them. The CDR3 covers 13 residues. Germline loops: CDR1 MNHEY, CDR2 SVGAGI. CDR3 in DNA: TGTGCCAGCAGTTATAGGCAGGCCTCTGAAGCTTTCTTT. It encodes CASSYRQASEAFF.

DNA of the CDR3: TGCGCCAGCAGCCTGGGAGGGGGTAATGAAAAACTGTTTTTT. It yields the protein CASSLGGGNEKLFF. V and J are TRBV5-1 and TRBJ1-4; D might be TRBD1 (6 bases). Per germline, CDR1 SGHRS and CDR2 YFSETQ. The CDR3 has 14 amino acids. Trimming shortened V by 4 bases and J by 4 bases, and 11 bases separated the two germline ends.

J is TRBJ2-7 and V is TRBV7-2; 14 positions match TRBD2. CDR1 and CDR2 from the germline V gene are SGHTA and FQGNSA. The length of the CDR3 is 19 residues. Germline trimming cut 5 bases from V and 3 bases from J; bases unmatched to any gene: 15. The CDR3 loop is CASSRGTSGSGGQVYEQYF. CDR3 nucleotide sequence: TGTGCCAGCAGCCGCGGGACTAGCGGGAGTGGGGGCCAAGTCTACGAGCAGTACTTC.

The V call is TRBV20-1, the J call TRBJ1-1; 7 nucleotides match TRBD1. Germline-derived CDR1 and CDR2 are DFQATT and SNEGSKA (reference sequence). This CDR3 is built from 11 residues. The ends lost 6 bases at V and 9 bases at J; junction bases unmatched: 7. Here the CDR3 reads CSAIPGGQAFF. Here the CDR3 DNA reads TGCAGTGCCATACCAGGGGGGCAAGCTTTCTTT.

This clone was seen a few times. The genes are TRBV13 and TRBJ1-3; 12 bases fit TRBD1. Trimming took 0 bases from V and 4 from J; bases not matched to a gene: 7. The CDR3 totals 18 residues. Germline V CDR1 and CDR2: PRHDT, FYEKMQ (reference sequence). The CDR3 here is CASSLGLGQGAWGNTIYF. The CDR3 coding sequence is TGTGCCAGCAGCTTAGGCCTGGGACAGGGGGCGTGGGGAAACACCATATATTTT. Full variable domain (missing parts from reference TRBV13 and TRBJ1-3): AAGVIQSPRHLIKEKRETATLKCYPIPRHDTVYWYQQGPGQDPQFLISFYEKMQSDKGSIPDRFSAQQFSDYHSELNMSSLELGDSALYFCASSLGLGQGAWGNTIYFGEGSWLTVV.

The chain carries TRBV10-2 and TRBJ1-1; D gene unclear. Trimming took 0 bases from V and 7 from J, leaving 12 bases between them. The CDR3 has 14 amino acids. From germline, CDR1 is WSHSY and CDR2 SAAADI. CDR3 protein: CASSESTSGSEAFF. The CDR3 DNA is TGCGCCAGCAGTGAGTCGACATCAGGCAGTGAAGCTTTCTTT.

The CDR3, as DNA: TGTGCCAGCAGTTACTCTTCCGGGCAGGGCTACGAGCAGTACTTC. This gives the protein CASSYSSGQGYEQYF. The genes are TRBV6-5 and TRBJ2-7, with TRBD1 as a possible D gene (5 bases). Trimming removed 0 bases at V and 3 bases at J, with 12 bases between. Germline CDR1 reads MNHEY; CDR2 reads SVGAGI. The CDR3 runs to 15 residues.

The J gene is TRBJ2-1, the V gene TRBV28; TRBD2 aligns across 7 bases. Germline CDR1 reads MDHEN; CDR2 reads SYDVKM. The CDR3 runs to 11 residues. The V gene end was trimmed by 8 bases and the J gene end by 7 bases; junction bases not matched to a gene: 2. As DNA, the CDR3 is TGTGCCAGCGGGGGGGTAAATGAGCAGTTCTTC. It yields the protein CASGGVNEQFF.

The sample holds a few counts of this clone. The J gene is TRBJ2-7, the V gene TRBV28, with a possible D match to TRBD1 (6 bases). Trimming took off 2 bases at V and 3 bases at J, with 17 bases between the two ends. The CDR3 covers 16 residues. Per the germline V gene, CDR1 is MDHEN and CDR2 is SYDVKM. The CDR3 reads CASSLTSSAGVYEQYF. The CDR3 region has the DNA TGTGCCAGCAGTTTAACCTCGTCGGCAGGGGTCTACGAGCAGTACTTC.

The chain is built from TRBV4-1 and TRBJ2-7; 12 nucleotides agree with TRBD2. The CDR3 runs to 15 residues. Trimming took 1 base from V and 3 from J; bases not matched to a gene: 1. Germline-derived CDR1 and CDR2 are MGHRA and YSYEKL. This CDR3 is CASSQGTSGNYEQYF. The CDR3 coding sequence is TGCGCCAGCAGCCAAGGGACTAGCGGGAACTACGAGCAGTACTTC.

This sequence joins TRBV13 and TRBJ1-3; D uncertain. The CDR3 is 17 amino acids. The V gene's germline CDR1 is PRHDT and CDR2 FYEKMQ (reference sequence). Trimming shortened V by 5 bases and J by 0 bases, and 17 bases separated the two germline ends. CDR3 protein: CASSQRRTRVSGNTIYF. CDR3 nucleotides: TGTGCCAGCAGCCAGAGGCGCACACGCGTCTCTGGAAACACCATATATTTT.

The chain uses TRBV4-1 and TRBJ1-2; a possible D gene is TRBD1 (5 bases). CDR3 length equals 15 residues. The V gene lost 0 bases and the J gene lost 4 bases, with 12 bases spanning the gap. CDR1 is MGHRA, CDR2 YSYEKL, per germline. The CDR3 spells CASSQDVQGPYGYTF. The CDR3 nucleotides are TGCGCCAGCAGCCAAGATGTCCAGGGCCCCTATGGCTACACCTTC.

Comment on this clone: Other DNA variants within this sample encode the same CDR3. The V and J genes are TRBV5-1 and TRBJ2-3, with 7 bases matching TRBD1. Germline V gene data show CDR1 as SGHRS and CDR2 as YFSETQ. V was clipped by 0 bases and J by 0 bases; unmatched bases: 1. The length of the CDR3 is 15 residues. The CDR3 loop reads CASSLVQGSTDTQYF. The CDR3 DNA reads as TGCGCCAGCAGCTTGGTACAGGGGAGCACAGATACGCAGTATTTT.

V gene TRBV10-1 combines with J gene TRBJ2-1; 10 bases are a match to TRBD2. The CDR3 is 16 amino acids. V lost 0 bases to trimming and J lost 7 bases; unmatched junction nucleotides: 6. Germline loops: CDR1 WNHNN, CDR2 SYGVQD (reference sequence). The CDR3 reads CASSESRSSGGNEQFF. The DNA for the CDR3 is TGCGCCAGCAGTGAGTCGCGGTCTAGCGGGGGAAATGAGCAGTTCTTC.